The 13 T cell receptor beta chains in this list originate from one sample, sequenced in a study of control samples from healthy donors and cancer patients. The repertoire was sequenced with immunoSEQ multiplex PCR; TCRdb's copy has only in-frame clones and lacks some. This sample has 170,000 or so clones, with 85% to 95% found just once. The sequenced sample consisted of blood. Receptor source: a man younger than 30 in good health.

In DNA, the CDR3 is TGTGCCACCAGTGAGTCGACAGGGTGGAGCAATCAGCCCCAGCATTTT. Translated: CATSESTGWSNQPQHF. The rearrangement links TRBV24-1 to TRBJ1-5; 7 bases match TRBD1. The germline gives CDR1 KGHDR, CDR2 SFDVKD. The CDR3 has 16 amino acids. The trim removed 4 bases at V and 1 base at J, leaving 6 bases unmatched.

The rearrangement links TRBV6-5 to TRBJ1-3, with a possible D match to TRBD1 (5 bases). The CDR3 loop spans 15 amino acids. CDR1 is MNHEY, CDR2 SVGAGI, per germline. The ends were cut back, 7 bases at V and 0 bases at J, with 13 bases in the middle. CDR3 coding DNA: TGTGCCAGCACCTCCGGGACTTTCTCTGGAAACACCATATATTTT. The encoded protein is CASTSGTFSGNTIYF.

The V gene is TRBV5-1, the J gene TRBJ1-1, with 10 bases lining up with TRBD1. Germline loops: CDR1 SGHRS, CDR2 YFSETQ. The CDR3 consists of 15 residues. V lost 1 base and J lost 6; bases outside the gene matches: 6. This CDR3 reads CASSLMGQGNAEAFF. In nucleotides, the CDR3 is TGCGCCAGCAGCTTGATGGGACAGGGGAATGCTGAAGCTTTCTTT.

The chain is built from TRBV14 and TRBJ2-7, with 7 nucleotides matching TRBD1. With V trimmed by 5 bases and J by 4 bases, 2 bases remained unmatched. Germline V gene data show CDR1 as SGHDN and CDR2 as FVKESK. CDR3 length: 12 amino acids. CDR3 in amino acids: CASSRDRYEQYF. DNA of the CDR3: TGTGCCAGCAGCAGGGACAGATACGAGCAGTACTTC.

The V call is TRBV5-6, the J call TRBJ1-1, with 7 bases matching TRBD1. Per germline, CDR1 SGHDT and CDR2 YYEEEE. This CDR3 region has 14 residues. V lost 4 bases, J lost 1 base, and 4 bases stayed unmatched. The CDR3 DNA reads as TGTGCCAGCAGCGTGGGACAGCAGAACACTGAAGCTTTCTTT. Amino acids: CASSVGQQNTEAFF.

The V call is TRBV18, the J call TRBJ2-2; D call uncertain. V lost 1 base, J lost 0 bases, and 6 bases lay in between. Germline V gene data show CDR1 as KGHSH and CDR2 as LQKENI. The CDR3 runs to 15 residues. The CDR3 coding sequence is TGTGCCAGCTCACCACAGGGCGCGAACACCGGGGAGCTGTTTTTT. This codes for CASSPQGANTGELFF. The whole variable domain, remainder taken from reference TRBV18 and TRBJ2-2, is NAGVMQNPRHLVRRRGQEARLRCSPMKGHSHVYWYRQLPEEGLKFMVYLQKENIIDESGMPKERFSAEFPKEGPSILRIQQVVRGDSAAYFCASSPQGANTGELFFGEGSRLTVL.

The chain is built from TRBV18 and TRBJ2-3, with 8 bases lining up with TRBD1. V shed 3 bases and J 3 bases; nucleotides not matched to a gene: 5. CDR3 length equals 15 residues. The germline V gene has CDR1 KGHSH and CDR2 LQKENI. CDR3 in DNA: TGTGCCAGCTCACCCATGACAGGGGAGACAGATACGCAGTATTTT. It is translated as CASSPMTGETDTQYF.

This chain connects TRBV4-1 to TRBJ2-7; 8 positions match TRBD1. The V segment lost 1 base and the J segment 7 bases; nucleotides outside the gene matches: 12. The V gene's germline CDR1 is MGHRA and CDR2 YSYEKL. The CDR3 has 16 amino acids. The DNA for the CDR3 is TGCGCCAGCAGCCAAGGAAGCGGCAGGGGGCACGGAGAGCAGTACTTC. Residues: CASSQGSGRGHGEQYF.

The chain couples TRBV5-1 to TRBJ1-4; the D is unclear. V was pared by 0 bases and J by 12 bases, with 12 bases between. CDR1 and CDR2 (germline): SGHRS, YFSETQ. The CDR3 sequence is 13 residues long. The CDR3 sequence is CASSLGGPTQLFF. The DNA for the CDR3 is TGCGCCAGCAGCTTGGGTGGGCCGACGCAACTGTTTTTT.

The rearrangement uses TRBV28 and TRBJ2-3; 8 bases fit TRBD2. V lost 2 bases and J lost 6; bases outside the gene matches: 7. Germline assignment: CDR1 MDHEN and CDR2 SYDVKM. The CDR3 is 15 amino acids. This CDR3 reads CASSLGAGVSDTQYF. DNA for the CDR3: TGTGCCAGCAGTTTAGGAGCGGGGGTCTCTGATACGCAGTATTTT.

CDR3 amino acids: CASSLSAYSPLHF. The CDR3 nucleotides read TGTGCCAGCAGTCTTTCGGCATATTCACCCCTCCACTTT. V and J are TRBV12-3 or TRBV12-4 and TRBJ1-6; D unclear. V was cut by 5 bases and J by 8 bases, with 10 bases left in between. CDR3 size: 13 residues.

The V gene is TRBV11-3, the J gene TRBJ1-1; D gene unclear. CDR1 SGHNT and CDR2 YENEEA come from the germline V gene. This CDR3 has 13 residues. V gave up 5 bases and J gave up 1 base, with 8 bases separating them. The CDR3 is CASSEQRNTEAFF. The DNA for the CDR3 is TGTGCCAGCAGCGAACAGAGGAACACTGAAGCTTTCTTT.

The chain couples TRBV5-1 to TRBJ1-1; D perhaps matches TRBD1 (6 bases). CDR1 and CDR2 from the germline V gene are SGHRS and YFSETQ. CDR3 length equals 13 residues. V shed 4 bases and J shed 4 bases, with 11 bases lying between them. The CDR3 region is CASSPEGGTEAFF. In DNA form, the CDR3 reads TGCGCCAGCAGCCCCGAGGGGGGCACTGAAGCTTTCTTT.